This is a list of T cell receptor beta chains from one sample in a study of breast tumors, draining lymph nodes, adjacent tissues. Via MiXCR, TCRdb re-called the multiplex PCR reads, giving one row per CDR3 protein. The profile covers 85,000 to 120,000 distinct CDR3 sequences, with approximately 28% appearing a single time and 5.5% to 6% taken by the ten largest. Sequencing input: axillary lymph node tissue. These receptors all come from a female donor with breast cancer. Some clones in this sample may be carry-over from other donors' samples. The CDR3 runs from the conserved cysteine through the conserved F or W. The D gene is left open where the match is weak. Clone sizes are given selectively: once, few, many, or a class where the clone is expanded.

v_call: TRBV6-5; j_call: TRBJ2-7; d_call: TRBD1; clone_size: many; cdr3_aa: CASSYSGGASYLFEQYF; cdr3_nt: TGTGCCAGCAGTTACTCAGGGGGCGCCTCCTACTTGTTCGAGCAGTACTTC
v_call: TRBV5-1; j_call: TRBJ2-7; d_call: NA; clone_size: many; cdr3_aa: CASGSGGEQYF; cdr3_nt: TGCGCCAGCGGCTCAGGTGGCGAGCAGTACTTC
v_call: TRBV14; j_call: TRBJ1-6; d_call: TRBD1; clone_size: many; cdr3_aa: CASSRTGGNSPLHF; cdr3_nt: TGTGCCAGCAGTCGGACAGGGGGTAATTCACCCCTCCACTTT
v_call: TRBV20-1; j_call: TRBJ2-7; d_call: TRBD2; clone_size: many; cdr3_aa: CSATMGDGTGGLEQYF; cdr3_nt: TGCAGTGCGACGATGGGAGACGGGACGGGGGGGCTCGAGCAGTACTTC
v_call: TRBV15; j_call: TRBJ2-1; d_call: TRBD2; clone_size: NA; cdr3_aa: CATSSARGREDEQFF; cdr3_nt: TGTGCCACCAGCAGTGCTAGGGGACGGGAGGATGAGCAGTTCTTC
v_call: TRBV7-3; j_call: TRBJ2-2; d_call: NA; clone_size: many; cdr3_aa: CASSPRSGELFF; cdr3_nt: TGTGCCAGCAGCCCACGGTCCGGGGAGCTGTTTTTT
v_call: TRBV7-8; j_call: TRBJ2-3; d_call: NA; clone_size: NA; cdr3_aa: CASSLRRLADTQYF; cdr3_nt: TGTGCCAGCAGCTTAAGGCGGCTAGCAGATACGCAGTATTTT
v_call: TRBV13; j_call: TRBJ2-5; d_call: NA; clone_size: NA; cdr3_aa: CASGLRASGTQYF; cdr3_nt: TGTGCCAGCGGCTTACGGGCGTCGGGGACCCAGTACTTC
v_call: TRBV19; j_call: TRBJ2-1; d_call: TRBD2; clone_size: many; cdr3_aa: CASISSGSFYNEQFF; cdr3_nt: TGTGCCAGTATCAGTAGCGGGTCGTTCTACAATGAGCAGTTCTTC
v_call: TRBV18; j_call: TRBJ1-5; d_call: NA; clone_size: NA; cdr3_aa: CASSRRLLDPAGNQPQHF; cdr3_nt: TGTGCCAGCTCACGAAGACTATTAGATCCGGCGGGTAATCAGCCCCAGCATTTT
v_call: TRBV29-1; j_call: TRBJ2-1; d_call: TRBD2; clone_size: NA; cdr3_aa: CSVGGVDEQFF; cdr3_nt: TGCAGCGTGGGGGGGGTGGATGAGCAGTTCTTC
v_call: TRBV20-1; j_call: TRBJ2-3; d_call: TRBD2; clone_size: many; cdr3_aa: CSARTSGADTQYF; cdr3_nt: TGCAGTGCTAGGACTAGCGGAGCGGATACGCAGTATTTT
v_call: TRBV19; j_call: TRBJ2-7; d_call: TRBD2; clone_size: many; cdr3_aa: CASSTLTSGGSYEQYF; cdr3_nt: TGTGCCAGTAGCACCCTGACTAGCGGGGGCTCCTACGAGCAGTACTTC
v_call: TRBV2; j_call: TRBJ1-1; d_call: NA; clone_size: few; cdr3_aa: CASRGDSRPEAFF; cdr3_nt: TGTGCCAGCAGGGGTGACAGCCGCCCTGAAGCTTTCTTT
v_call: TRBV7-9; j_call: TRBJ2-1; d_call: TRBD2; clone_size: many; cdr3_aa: CASSFGGLAGGYEQFF; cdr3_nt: TGTGCCAGCAGCTTCGGCGGACTAGCGGGAGGGTATGAGCAGTTCTTC
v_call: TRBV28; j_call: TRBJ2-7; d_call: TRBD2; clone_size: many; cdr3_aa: CASSLSLAGAVYEQYF; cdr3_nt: TGTGCCAGCAGTTTAAGTCTAGCGGGAGCGGTCTACGAGCAGTACTTC
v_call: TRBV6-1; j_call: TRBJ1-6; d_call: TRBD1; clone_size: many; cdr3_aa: CASSRDREKTNSPLHF; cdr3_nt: TGTGCCAGCAGCCGGGACAGGGAAAAAACTAATTCACCCCTCCACTTT
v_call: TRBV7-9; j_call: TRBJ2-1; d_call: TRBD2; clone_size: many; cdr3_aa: CASSLAGGNEQFF; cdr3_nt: TGTGCCAGCAGCTTGGCGGGAGGTAATGAGCAGTTCTTC
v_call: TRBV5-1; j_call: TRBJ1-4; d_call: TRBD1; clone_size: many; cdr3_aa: CASSLGTANEKLFF; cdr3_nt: TGCGCCAGCAGCTTAGGGACAGCTAATGAAAAACTGTTTTTT
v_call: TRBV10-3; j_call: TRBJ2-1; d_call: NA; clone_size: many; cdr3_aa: CAITREVYNEQFF; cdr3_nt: TGTGCCATCACGCGGGAAGTCTACAATGAGCAGTTCTTC
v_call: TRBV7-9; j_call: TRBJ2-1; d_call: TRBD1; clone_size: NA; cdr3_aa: CASSPTGGAGTGVYNEQFF; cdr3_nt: TGTGCCAGCAGCCCAACAGGGGGCGCGGGGACTGGTGTCTACAATGAGCAGTTCTTC
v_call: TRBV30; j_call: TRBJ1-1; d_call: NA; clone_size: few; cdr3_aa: CAAGKQGGTEAFF; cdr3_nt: TGTGCCGCAGGAAAACAGGGCGGCACTGAAGCTTTCTTT
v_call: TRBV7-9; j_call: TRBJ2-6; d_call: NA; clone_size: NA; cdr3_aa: CASSFSANTGVEGANVLTF; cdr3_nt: TGTGCCAGCAGCTTTAGCGCGAACACCGGGGTGGAGGGGGCCAACGTCCTGACTTTC